This T cell receptor beta chain came from a study of cytomegalovirus exposure and HLA in healthy donors. Of note for this clone: Its target is not known.

Study conclusions and caveats: With further analysis later on, most CMV-associated TCR beta chains appeared HLA-restricted.

It was with 60 Vbeta and 13 Jbeta primers that the PCR ran. Libraries were prepared by immunoSEQ multiplex PCR; TCRdb keeps only in-frame clonotypes and omits some of them. This table has about 180,000 clones, roughly 80% appearing once. This receptor was obtained from a woman between 45 and 65 years old in good health and CMV-seropositive. The sample taken for sequencing was PBMCs.

Here the CDR3 reads CASSPMNREGKAFF. Written as DNA, the CDR3 is TGCGCCAGCAGCCCGATGAACAGGGAAGGGAAAGCTTTCTTT. V usage is TRBV4-1 and J usage is TRBJ1-1; tentative D call: TRBD1 (6 bases). Trimming shortened V by 4 bases and J by 9 bases, and 18 bases separated the two germline ends. Germline V lookup: CDR1 MGHRA, CDR2 YSYEKL. The CDR3 is 14 residues long.